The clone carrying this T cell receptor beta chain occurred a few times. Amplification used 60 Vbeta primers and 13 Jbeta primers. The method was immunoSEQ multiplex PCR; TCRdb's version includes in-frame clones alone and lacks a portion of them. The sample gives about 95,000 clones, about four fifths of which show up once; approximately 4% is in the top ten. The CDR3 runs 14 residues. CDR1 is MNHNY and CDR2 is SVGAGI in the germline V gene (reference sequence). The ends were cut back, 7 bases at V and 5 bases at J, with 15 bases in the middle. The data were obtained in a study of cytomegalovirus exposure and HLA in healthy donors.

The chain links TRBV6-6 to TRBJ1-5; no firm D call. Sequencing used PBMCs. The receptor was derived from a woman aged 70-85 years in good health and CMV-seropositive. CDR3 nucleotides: TGTGCCAGCAAAGGAGGGCAGACCGATCAGCCCCAGCATTTT. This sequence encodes CASKGGQTDQPQHF.